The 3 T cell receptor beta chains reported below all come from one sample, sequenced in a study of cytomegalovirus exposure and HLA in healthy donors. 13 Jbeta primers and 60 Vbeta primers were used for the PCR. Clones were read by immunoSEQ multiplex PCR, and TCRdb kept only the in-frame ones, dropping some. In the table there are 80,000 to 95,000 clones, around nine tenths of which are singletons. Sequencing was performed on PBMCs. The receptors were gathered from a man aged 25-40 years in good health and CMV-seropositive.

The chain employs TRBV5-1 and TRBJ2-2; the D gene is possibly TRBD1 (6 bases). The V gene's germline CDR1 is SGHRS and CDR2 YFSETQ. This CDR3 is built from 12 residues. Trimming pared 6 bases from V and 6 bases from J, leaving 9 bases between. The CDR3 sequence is CASTGQSGELFF. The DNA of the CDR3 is TGCGCCAGCACCGGACAGTCCGGGGAGCTGTTTTTT.

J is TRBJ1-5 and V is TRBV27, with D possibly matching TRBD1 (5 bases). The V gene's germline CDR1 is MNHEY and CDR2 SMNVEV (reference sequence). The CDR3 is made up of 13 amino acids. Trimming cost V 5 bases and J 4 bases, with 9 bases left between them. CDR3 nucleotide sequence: TGTGCCAGCAGTGGCCAGGGAAATCAGCCCCAGCATTTT. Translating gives CASSGQGNQPQHF.

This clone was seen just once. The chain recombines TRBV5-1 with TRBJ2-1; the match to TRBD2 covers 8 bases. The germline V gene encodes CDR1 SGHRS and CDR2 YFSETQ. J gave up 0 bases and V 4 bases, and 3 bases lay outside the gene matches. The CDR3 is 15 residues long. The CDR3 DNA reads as TGCGCCAGCAGCCCGGGGGGGGGCTCCTACAATGAGCAGTTCTTC. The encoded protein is CASSPGGGSYNEQFF.